These 16 T cell receptor beta chains were all obtained from the same sample, sequenced in a study of T cell responses to AZD1222 COVID-19 vaccine. The table came from immunoSEQ multiplex PCR; TCRdb's copy has only in-frame clones and leaves some out. The sample lists about 88,000 clones, less than 95% seen once, with 5% to 6% in the top ten. Sequences were derived from peripheral blood, sampled 28 days after the second AZD1222 dose. These TCRs come from an adult who received the AZD1222 COVID-19 vaccine.

The CDR3 DNA is TGTGCCAGCAGCTTAGCAGTTGAAGCTTTCTTT. The encoded protein is CASSLAVEAFF. J is TRBJ1-1 and V is TRBV7-2; no reliable D call. Germline CDR1 SGHTA, CDR2 FQGNSA. The V end lost 0 bases, the J end lost 7 bases, and 3 bases lay between the germline ends. The CDR3 is 11 residues long.

This chain connects TRBV6-2 or TRBV6-3 to TRBJ1-2, with TRBD1 identical over 7 bases. The CDR3 is made up of 14 amino acids. In germline, CDR1 is MNHEY, CDR2 SVGEGT. V was pared by 2 bases and J by 6 bases, with 6 bases of the junction left unmatched. This chain's CDR3 is CASSYGRQGDGYTF. In DNA, the CDR3 is TGTGCCAGCAGTTACGGGCGGCAGGGGGATGGCTACACCTTC.

The J gene is TRBJ2-5, the V gene TRBV6-2 or TRBV6-3, with 8 bases lining up with TRBD2. Germline CDR1 MNHEY, CDR2 SVGEGT. After removal of 5 bases from V and 4 bases from J, the junction contained 9 bases not matched to a gene. This CDR3 is 15 amino acids long. This CDR3 reads CASSPPGTSVETQYF. In DNA, the CDR3 is TGTGCCAGCAGTCCCCCCGGGACTAGTGTAGAGACCCAGTACTTC.

The rearrangement joins TRBV2 to TRBJ1-4; D unclear. CDR1 is SNHLY, CDR2 FYNNEI, per germline. The V end lost 6 bases, the J end lost 0 bases, and 8 bases lay between the germline ends. This CDR3 spans 14 amino acids. The CDR3 DNA is TGTGCCAGCAGAGCGGATTCAACTAATGAAAAACTGTTTTTT. Encoded protein: CASRADSTNEKLFF. Full variable domain (outside the CDR3, taken from reference TRBV2 and TRBJ1-4): EPEVTQTPSHQVTQMGQEVILRCVPISNHLYFYWYRQILGQKVEFLVSFYNNEISEKSEIFDDQFSVERPDGSNFTLKIRSTKLEDSAMYFCASRADSTNEKLFFGSGTQLSVL.

V and J are TRBV6-4 and TRBJ1-6; 7 nucleotides agree with TRBD1. Germline-derived CDR1 and CDR2 are MRHNA and SNTAGT. This CDR3 is 13 amino acids long. V lost 5 bases and J lost 10; bases outside the gene matches: 5. The CDR3 protein is CASSQTGWSPLHF. For the CDR3, the DNA is TGTGCCAGCAGTCAGACAGGGTGGTCACCCCTCCACTTT.

V gene TRBV7-3 combines with J gene TRBJ1-1; D is unresolved. The length of the CDR3 is 13 residues. Deletions cut 1 base from V and 1 base from J, with 4 bases between. Germline V gene lookup returns CDR1 SGHTA and CDR2 FQGTGA. This CDR3 reads CASSLSWNTEAFF. The CDR3 DNA sequence: TGTGCCAGCAGCTTAAGCTGGAACACTGAAGCTTTCTTT.

This clone has just one count. In the same sample, other DNA sequences code for this CDR3. The chain carries TRBV18 and TRBJ1-1; D might be TRBD1 (6 bases). CDR1 is KGHSH, CDR2 LQKENI, per germline. The CDR3 has 16 residues. Trimming took 3 bases from V and 0 from J, leaving 14 bases between them. CDR3 in amino acids: CASSPQSTGLNTEAFF. CDR3 nucleotides: TGTGCCAGCTCACCGCAAAGCACAGGGCTGAACACTGAAGCTTTCTTT.

The CDR3 sequence is CASSLPSTATEAFF. The CDR3 bases are TGCGCCAGCAGCTTGCCTTCCACGGCCACTGAAGCTTTCTTT. The V gene is TRBV5-1, the J gene TRBJ1-1; no reliable D call. The CDR3 spans 14 residues. Trimming took 1 base from V and 4 from J, leaving 11 bases between them. Germline V gives CDR1 SGHRS, CDR2 YFSETQ.

J is TRBJ2-7 and V is TRBV7-9, with 10 nucleotides matching TRBD2. Germline trimming cut 2 bases from V and 7 bases from J; bases unmatched to any gene: 5. CDR1 is SEHNR, CDR2 FQNEAQ, per germline (reference sequence). The CDR3 runs 14 residues. In DNA form, the CDR3 reads TGTGCCAGCAGCTTAACTAGCGGGGCCCAAGAGCAGTACTTC. This sequence encodes CASSLTSGAQEQYF.

The chain combines TRBV10-3 with TRBJ1-6; a weak D match, TRBD1 (5 bases). Trimming removed 8 bases at V and 4 bases at J, with 18 bases between. The germline V gene encodes CDR1 ENHRY and CDR2 SYGVKD. This CDR3 is 16 amino acids long. The CDR3 DNA reads TGTGCCATCGGGCAGGGCCAAATCGAATATAATTCACCCCTCCACTTT. Its translation: CAIGQGQIEYNSPLHF.

This clone was picked up one time. CDR3 coding DNA: TGTGCCAGTAGTCTGGGACAGGGAACTGGCTACACCTTC. It encodes CASSLGQGTGYTF. This sequence joins TRBV19 and TRBJ1-2; 9 bases are shared with TRBD1. In germline, CDR1 is LNHDA, CDR2 SQIVND (reference sequence). The J segment lost 7 bases and the V segment lost 5 bases, leaving 5 bases of the junction unmatched. The CDR3 spans 13 residues.

The chain carries TRBV15 and TRBJ1-6, with D maybe TRBD1 (6 bases). Germline V gene sequence: CDR1 LNHNV, CDR2 YYDKDF (reference sequence). The V end lost 0 bases, the J end lost 7 bases, and 10 bases lay between the germline ends. The CDR3 contains 15 residues. CDR3 coding DNA: TGTGCCACCAGCAGAGATCTTGGGGGCAATTCACCCCTCCACTTT. It yields the protein CATSRDLGGNSPLHF.

The chain has TRBV7-2 and TRBJ1-2, with D possibly being TRBD1 (5 bases). Germline loops: CDR1 SGHTA, CDR2 FQGNSA. The germline V and J ends were trimmed by 5 bases and 5 bases, with 15 bases remaining between them. The CDR3 extends over 14 amino acids. The CDR3 here is CASSQPTRQYGYTF. CDR3 nucleotides: TGTGCCAGCAGCCAACCCACACGACAGTATGGCTACACCTTC.

The J gene is TRBJ2-5, the V gene TRBV7-2; D perhaps matches TRBD2 (6 bases). Trimming removed 5 bases at V and 5 bases at J, with 12 bases between. Germline assignment: CDR1 SGHTA and CDR2 FQGNSA. The CDR3 extends over 13 amino acids. The CDR3 here is CASSPAGRETQYF. In DNA form, the CDR3 reads TGTGCCAGCAGCCCGGCGGGGCGGGAGACCCAGTACTTC.

The DNA of the CDR3 is TGCGCCAGCGGCGCAGGGGCTGACACTGAAGCTTTCTTT. It yields the protein CASGAGADTEAFF. The chain combines TRBV5-1 with TRBJ1-1, with D perhaps TRBD1 (6 bases). The CDR3 is 13 amino acids. Trimming took off 7 bases at V and 3 bases at J, with 13 bases between the two ends. The germline V gene encodes CDR1 SGHRS and CDR2 YFSETQ.

J is TRBJ2-1 and V is TRBV3-1 (or the pseudogene TRBV3-2); tentative D call: TRBD1 (5 bases). The germline V gene encodes CDR1 LGHDT and CDR2 YNNKEL (reference sequence). The V end lost 5 bases, the J end lost 5 bases, and 13 bases lay between the germline ends. This CDR3 is 14 amino acids long. CDR3 in amino acids: CASSSWAGNNEQFF. For the CDR3, the DNA is TGTGCCAGCAGCTCCTGGGCAGGGAACAATGAGCAGTTCTTC.